A single sample is the source of the 23 T cell receptor beta chains below, sequenced in a study of blood T cell repertoires in COVID-19. TCRdb's table, derived via immunoSEQ multiplex PCR, lists solely in-frame clones and lacks some. The sample shows approximately 470,000 clones, around 87% of them seen only once. The sequencing sample was made of PBMCs or T cells enriched from blood (not recorded which). The receptors derive from a woman younger than 30 who had recovered from COVID-19.

This clone has a single count. The DNA of the CDR3 is TGTGCCAGCAGCCCCTGCAGGGATTGCGAGCAGTTCTTC. Amino acids: CASSPCRDCEQFF. The chain is built from TRBV7-2 and TRBJ2-1; the D gene is possibly TRBD1 (5 bases). This CDR3 contains 13 residues. The V gene's germline CDR1 is SGHTA and CDR2 FQGNSA. V was pared by 5 bases and J by 10 bases, with 15 bases between.

The rearrangement joins TRBV2 to TRBJ2-7, with D possibly being TRBD1 (6 bases). Trimming removed 7 bases from V and 2 bases from J, with 12 bases in between. Per germline, CDR1 SNHLY and CDR2 FYNNEI. The CDR3 spans 13 residues. This chain's CDR3 is CASKGDGTYEQYF. The CDR3 DNA reads as TGTGCCAGCAAGGGGGACGGGACCTACGAGCAGTACTTC. Combining the CDR3 with reference TRBV2 and TRBJ2-7 gives the whole variable domain EPEVTQTPSHQVTQMGQEVILRCVPISNHLYFYWYRQILGQKVEFLVSFYNNEISEKSEIFDDQFSVERPDGSNFTLKIRSTKLEDSAMYFCASKGDGTYEQYFGPGTRLTVT.

The CDR3 DNA reads TGTGCCAGCAGTAACGACAGGAACACTGAAGCTTTCTTT. Translation gives CASSNDRNTEAFF. The chain combines TRBV6-5 with TRBJ1-1, with D perhaps TRBD1 (5 bases). The CDR3 is made up of 13 amino acids. V was trimmed by 5 bases and J by 1 base, leaving 8 bases between them. The germline V gene has CDR1 MNHEY and CDR2 SVGAGI.

Remarks on this clone: The junction and the germline gene differ at one end; a read error may be behind it. V gene TRBV2 combines with J gene TRBJ1-1; D is ambiguous. The CDR3 runs 13 residues. Germline V gene lookup returns CDR1 SNHLY and CDR2 FYNNEI. In DNA form, the CDR3 reads TGTGCCAGCAGGGAAGGGAGGGACACTGAAGCTTTCTTT. Translation: CASREGRDTEAFF.

The DNA for the CDR3 is TGCGCCAGCAGAGAGTGGACAGTTAACTATGGCTACACCTTC. Residues: CASREWTVNYGYTF. The chain couples TRBV4-1 to TRBJ1-2, with a possible D match to TRBD1 (6 bases). Germline CDR1 is MGHRA and CDR2 is YSYEKL. Trimming removed 6 bases from V and 1 base from J, with 12 bases in between. The length of the CDR3 is 14 residues.

The rearrangement uses TRBV20-1 and TRBJ1-1; D is possibly TRBD1 (6 bases). With 5 bases removed from V and 7 bases from J, the gap between germline ends came to 11 bases. This CDR3 comprises 11 residues. Per germline, CDR1 DFQATT and CDR2 SNEGSKA (reference sequence). The CDR3, as DNA: TGCAGTGCTTGGACCAGGGGTGAAGCTTTCTTT. This gives the protein CSAWTRGEAFF.

This chain joins TRBV7-3 and TRBJ1-1; 8 positions match TRBD1. V lost 5 bases and J lost 1; bases outside the gene matches: 6. This CDR3 is built from 15 residues. The germline V gene has CDR1 SGHTA and CDR2 FQGTGA. The CDR3 DNA is TGTGCCAGCAGCCCAGGACAGGGTAGGAACACTGAAGCTTTCTTT. Translation gives CASSPGQGRNTEAFF.

V gene TRBV2 combines with J gene TRBJ1-6; 8 bases fit TRBD1. Germline CDR1 and CDR2: SNHLY and FYNNEI. The J segment lost 8 bases and the V segment lost 8 bases, leaving 8 bases of the junction unmatched. CDR3 length equals 14 residues. As DNA, the CDR3 is TGTGCCAGCCGAGACCAGGGGGCCTATTCACCCCTCCACTTT. Amino acid sequence: CASRDQGAYSPLHF.

This clone was observed a few times. The CDR3 DNA sequence: TGTGCCAGCAGCGACAGTCCCTACGAGCAGTACTTC. Its protein product is CASSDSPYEQYF. This chain uses TRBV28 with TRBJ2-7, with D maybe TRBD1 (5 bases). The V end was cut by 6 bases, the J end by 2 bases, with 8 bases between. CDR3 length: 12 amino acids. CDR1 is MDHEN, CDR2 SYDVKM, per germline.

The rearrangement joins TRBV4-1 to TRBJ1-4; 9 bases fit TRBD1. Trimming took 5 bases from V and 5 from J; bases not matched to a gene: 9. This CDR3 has 16 residues. CDR1 is MGHRA, CDR2 YSYEKL, per germline. This CDR3 reads CASSLGQGGHNEKLFF. The CDR3, as DNA: TGCGCCAGCAGCTTGGGACAGGGTGGGCACAATGAAAAACTGTTTTTT.

Concerning this clone itself: The sample carries other DNA sequences with the same CDR3. V gene TRBV27 combines with J gene TRBJ1-1, with D possibly matching TRBD1 (6 bases). This CDR3 contains 14 residues. Per germline, CDR1 MNHEY and CDR2 SMNVEV (reference sequence). Trimming cost V 2 bases and J 5 bases, with 12 bases left between them. The CDR3 coding sequence is TGTGCCAGCAGTTTACGAGGGGGGGGAACTGAAGCTTTCTTT. Amino acids: CASSLRGGGTEAFF.

The genes are TRBV9 and TRBJ1-1, with D unclear. Looked up from germline, CDR1 is SGDLS and CDR2 is YYNGEE. Trimming removed 1 base at V and 0 bases at J, with 4 bases between. The CDR3 is 13 residues long. CDR3 coding DNA: TGTGCCAGCAGCGTAACAATGAACACTGAAGCTTTCTTT. Amino acid sequence: CASSVTMNTEAFF.

V gene TRBV2 combines with J gene TRBJ1-5; TRBD1 matches at 8 bases. The CDR3 spans 15 residues. The V segment lost 8 bases and the J segment 0 bases; nucleotides outside the gene matches: 6. From germline, CDR1 is SNHLY and CDR2 FYNNEI. CDR3 in amino acids: CASDPGQVSNQPQHF. For the CDR3, the DNA is TGTGCCAGCGATCCGGGACAGGTTAGCAATCAGCCCCAGCATTTT.

The CDR3 bases are TGTGCCAGTAGTACCCTACCTGGTGAAAAACTGTTTTTT. Translating it yields CASSTLPGEKLFF. The chain recombines TRBV19 with TRBJ1-4; D remains unclear. This CDR3 has 13 amino acids. Germline V gene sequence: CDR1 LNHDA, CDR2 SQIVND (reference sequence). Deletions cut 4 bases from V and 7 bases from J, with 10 bases between.

The gene calls are TRBV4-2 and TRBJ1-6; 10 nucleotides align to TRBD1. From germline, CDR1 is LGHNA and CDR2 YNFKEQ. The V segment lost 1 base and the J segment 7 bases; nucleotides outside the gene matches: 7. The CDR3 covers 17 residues. CDR3 sequence: CASSQGGRDRGNSPLHF. The CDR3 DNA sequence: TGTGCCAGCAGCCAAGGTGGCCGGGACAGGGGAAATTCACCCCTCCACTTT.

The chain recombines TRBV7-9 with TRBJ2-4, with 8 positions matching TRBD2. From germline, CDR1 is SEHNR and CDR2 FQNEAQ (reference sequence). The CDR3 covers 14 residues. After removal of 5 bases from V and 7 bases from J, the junction contained 7 bases not matched to a gene. CDR3: CASSPGGVGNIQYF. Here the CDR3 DNA reads TGTGCCAGCAGCCCGGGAGGGGTTGGGAACATTCAGTACTTC.

This clone was seen only a few times. The rearrangement joins TRBV27 to TRBJ1-1; 11 bases align to TRBD1. The germline V gene encodes CDR1 MNHEY and CDR2 SMNVEV (reference sequence). This CDR3 has 16 amino acids. V gave up 4 bases and J gave up 4 bases; unmatched junction bases: 8. CDR3 nucleotide sequence: TGTGCCAGCAGTTGGACAGGGGGCGGGGGTAGCACTGAAGCTTTCTTT. The encoded protein is CASSWTGGGGSTEAFF.

The chain employs TRBV6-5 and TRBJ1-2; perhaps TRBD1 as D (5 bases). V was pared by 1 base and J by 6 bases, with 9 bases between. There are 13 residues in the CDR3. Germline assignment: CDR1 MNHEY and CDR2 SVGAGI. For the CDR3, the DNA is TGTGCCAGCAGTTACTACCGGGGGGATGGCTACACCTTC. Translating it yields CASSYYRGDGYTF.

The chain joins TRBV3-1 (or the pseudogene TRBV3-2) to TRBJ1-5, with D maybe TRBD1 (6 bases). Germline V gene data show CDR1 as LGHDT and CDR2 as YNNKEL (reference sequence). V was cut by 4 bases and J by 6 bases, with 22 bases left in between. The CDR3 contains 17 residues. In DNA form, the CDR3 reads TGTGCCAGCAGCCCTCATTCAGGGGCTACTGATGGTCAGCCCCAGCATTTT. Protein product: CASSPHSGATDGQPQHF.

The chain carries TRBV7-9 and TRBJ2-1, with TRBD1 matching over 8 bases. Looked up from germline, CDR1 is SEHNR and CDR2 is FQNEAQ (reference sequence). The CDR3 is 15 residues long. J gave up 5 bases and V 4 bases, and 7 bases lay outside the gene matches. The CDR3 DNA reads TGTGCCAGCAGCTCCGACAGGGGCGCGGACAATGAGCAGTTCTTC. This encodes CASSSDRGADNEQFF.

The rearrangement uses TRBV5-4 and TRBJ1-2; no definite D call. CDR1 and CDR2 from the germline V gene are SGHNT and YYREEE (reference sequence). With 3 bases removed from V and 2 bases from J, the gap between germline ends came to 14 bases. The CDR3 length is 15 residues. CDR3 sequence: CASSSQPGPNYGYTF. The CDR3 nucleotides are TGTGCCAGCAGCTCTCAACCGGGTCCGAACTATGGCTACACCTTC.

The chain carries TRBV5-1 and TRBJ1-2, with D unresolved. CDR3 size: 15 residues. Between the trimmed V and J ends, which lost 1 base and 4 bases, there was a span of 14 bases. Per the germline V gene, CDR1 is SGHRS and CDR2 is YFSETQ. CDR3 amino acids: CASSLTGDTSYGYTF. The DNA of the CDR3 is TGCGCCAGCAGCTTGACGGGAGACACTTCCTATGGCTACACCTTC.

V and J are TRBV2 and TRBJ2-3, with 8 nucleotides matching TRBD2. This CDR3 has 14 residues. CDR1 is SNHLY and CDR2 is FYNNEI in the germline V gene. J lost 4 bases, V lost 7 bases, and 7 bases had no gene match. For the CDR3, the DNA is TGTGCCAGCATCGGGGGGGGCATAGCAGATACGCAGTATTTT. Translated, it gives CASIGGGIADTQYF. Using reference TRBV2 and TRBJ2-3 for the parts outside the CDR3, the full variable domain is EPEVTQTPSHQVTQMGQEVILRCVPISNHLYFYWYRQILGQKVEFLVSFYNNEISEKSEIFDDQFSVERPDGSNFTLKIRSTKLEDSAMYFCASIGGGIADTQYFGPGTRLTVL.